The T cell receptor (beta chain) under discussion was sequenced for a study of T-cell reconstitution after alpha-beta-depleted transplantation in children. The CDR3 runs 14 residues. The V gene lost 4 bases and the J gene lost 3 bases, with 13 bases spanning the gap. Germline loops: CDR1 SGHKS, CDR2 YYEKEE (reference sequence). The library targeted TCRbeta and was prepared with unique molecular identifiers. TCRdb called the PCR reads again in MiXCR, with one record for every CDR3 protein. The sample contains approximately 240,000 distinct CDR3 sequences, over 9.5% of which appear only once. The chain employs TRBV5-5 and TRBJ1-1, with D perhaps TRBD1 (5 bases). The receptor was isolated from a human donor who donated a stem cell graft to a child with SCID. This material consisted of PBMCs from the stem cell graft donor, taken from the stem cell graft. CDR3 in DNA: TGTGCCAGCAGCCGGGACTGGATAGACACTGAAGCTTTCTTT. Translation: CASSRDWIDTEAFF.